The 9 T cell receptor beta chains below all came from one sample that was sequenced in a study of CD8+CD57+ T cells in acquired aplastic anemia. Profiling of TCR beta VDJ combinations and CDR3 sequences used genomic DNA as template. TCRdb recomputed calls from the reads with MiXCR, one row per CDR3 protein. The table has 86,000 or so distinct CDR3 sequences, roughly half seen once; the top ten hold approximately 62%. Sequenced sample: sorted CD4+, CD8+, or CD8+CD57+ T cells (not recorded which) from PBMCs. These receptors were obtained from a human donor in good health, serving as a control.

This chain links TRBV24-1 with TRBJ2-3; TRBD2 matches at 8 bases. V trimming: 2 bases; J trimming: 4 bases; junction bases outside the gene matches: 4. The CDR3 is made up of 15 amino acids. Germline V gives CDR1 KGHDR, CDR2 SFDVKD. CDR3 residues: CATSDSAGAADTQYF. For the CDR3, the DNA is TGTGCCACCAGTGATTCAGCGGGAGCGGCAGATACGCAGTATTTT.

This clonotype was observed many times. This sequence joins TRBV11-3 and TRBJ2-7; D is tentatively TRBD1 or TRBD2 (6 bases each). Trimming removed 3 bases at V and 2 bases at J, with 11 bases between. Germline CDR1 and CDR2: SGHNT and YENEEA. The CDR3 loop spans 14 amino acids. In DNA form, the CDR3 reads TGTGCCAGCAGCTTTCAGGGGACTCCCTACGAGCAGTACTTC. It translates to CASSFQGTPYEQYF.

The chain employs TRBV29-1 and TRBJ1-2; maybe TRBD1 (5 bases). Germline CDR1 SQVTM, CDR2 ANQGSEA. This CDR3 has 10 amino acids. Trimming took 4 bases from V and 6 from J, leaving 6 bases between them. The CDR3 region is CSVGRDGYTF. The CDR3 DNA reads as TGCAGCGTTGGCAGGGATGGCTACACCTTC.

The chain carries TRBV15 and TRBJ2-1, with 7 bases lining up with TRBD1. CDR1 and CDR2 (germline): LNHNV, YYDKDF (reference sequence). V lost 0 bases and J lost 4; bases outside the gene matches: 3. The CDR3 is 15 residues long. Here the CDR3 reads CATSRERGQYNEQFF. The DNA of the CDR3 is TGTGCCACCAGCAGAGAACGGGGACAGTACAATGAGCAGTTCTTC.

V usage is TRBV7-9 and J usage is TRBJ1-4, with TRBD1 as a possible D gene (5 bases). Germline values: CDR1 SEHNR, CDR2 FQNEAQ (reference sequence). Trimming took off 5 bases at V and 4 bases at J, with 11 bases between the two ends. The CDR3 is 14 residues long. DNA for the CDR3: TGTGCCAGCAGCGCCGACAGTCTTAATGAAAAACTGTTTTTT. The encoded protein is CASSADSLNEKLFF.

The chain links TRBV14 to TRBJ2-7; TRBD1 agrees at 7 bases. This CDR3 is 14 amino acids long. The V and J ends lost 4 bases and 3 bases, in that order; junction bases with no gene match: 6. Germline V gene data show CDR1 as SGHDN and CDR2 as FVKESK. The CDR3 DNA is TGTGCCAGCAGCCCCAGACAGGGTAACTACGAGCAGTACTTC. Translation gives CASSPRQGNYEQYF.

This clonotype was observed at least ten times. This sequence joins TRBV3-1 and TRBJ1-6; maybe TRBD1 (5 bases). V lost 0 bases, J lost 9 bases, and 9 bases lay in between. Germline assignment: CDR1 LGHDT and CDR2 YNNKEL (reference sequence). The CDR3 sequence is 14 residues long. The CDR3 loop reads CASSQEGLGSPLHF. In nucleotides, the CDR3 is TGTGCCAGCAGCCAAGAGGGGCTGGGTTCACCCCTCCACTTT.

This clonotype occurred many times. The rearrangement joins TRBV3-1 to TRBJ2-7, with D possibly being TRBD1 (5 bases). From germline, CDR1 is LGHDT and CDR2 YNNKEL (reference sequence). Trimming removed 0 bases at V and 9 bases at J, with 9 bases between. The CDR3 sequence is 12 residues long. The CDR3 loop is CASSQDRRAQYF. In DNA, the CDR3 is TGTGCCAGCAGCCAAGATCGCAGGGCGCAGTACTTC.

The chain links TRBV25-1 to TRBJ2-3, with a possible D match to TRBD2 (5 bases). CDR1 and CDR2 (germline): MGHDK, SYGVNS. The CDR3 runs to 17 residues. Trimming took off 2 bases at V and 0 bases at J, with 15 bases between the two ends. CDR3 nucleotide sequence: TGTGCCAGCAGTGAAGACTCCTCAGCGGCTAGCACAGATACGCAGTATTTT. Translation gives CASSEDSSAASTDTQYF. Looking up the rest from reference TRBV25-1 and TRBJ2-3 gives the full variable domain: EADIYQTPRYLVIGTGKKITLECSQTMGHDKMYWYQQDPGMELHLIHYSYGVNSTEKGDLSSESTVSRIRTEHFPLTLESARPSHTSQYLCASSEDSSAASTDTQYFGPGTRLTVL.